What follows are 29 T cell receptor beta chains derived from one specimen sequenced in a study of beta chain features in type 1 diabetes. Expressed TCRB transcripts were sequenced because the isolated RNA had all been reverse transcribed beforehand. This table comes from immunoSEQ multiplex PCR, and its TCRdb copy is limited to in-frame clones, with some not included. The data hold about 16,000 clones, with approximately 50% observed a single time. The specimen sequenced was stem cell memory CD4+ T cells from blood. Receptors were obtained from a woman aged 18-29 years in good health.

This clone appeared a few times. This rearrangement joins TRBV18 to TRBJ2-1; 10 bases match TRBD2. This CDR3 is built from 17 residues. V was pared by 5 bases and J by 4 bases, with 11 bases of the junction left unmatched. Germline V gives CDR1 KGHSH, CDR2 LQKENI. As DNA, the CDR3 is TGTGCCAGCTCAACCTCGATAGCGGGGGGCAAATACAATGAGCAGTTCTTC. Protein: CASSTSIAGGKYNEQFF.

The genes are TRBV30 and TRBJ1-2, with unresolved D. There are 12 residues in the CDR3. Trimming took 4 bases from V and 2 from J, leaving 8 bases between them. Germline values: CDR1 GTSNPN, CDR2 SVGIG (reference sequence). The CDR3 DNA reads TGTGCCTGGACGACCGGGAACTATGGCTACACCTTC. Encoded protein: CAWTTGNYGYTF.

This clone was found a few times. The chain's CDR3 is CASSGQGTYEQYF. The CDR3 DNA sequence: TGTGCCAGTAGCGGACAGGGAACCTACGAGCAGTACTTC. The V and J genes are TRBV19 and TRBJ2-7; 8 bases align to TRBD1. V was pared by 6 bases and J by 2 bases, with 3 bases of the junction left unmatched. Per the germline V gene, CDR1 is LNHDA and CDR2 is SQIVND (reference sequence). The CDR3 length is 13 residues.

This clone was counted between two and nine times. The chain links TRBV5-8 to TRBJ2-6; TRBD1 aligns across 9 bases. Germline V gene sequence: CDR1 SGHTS, CDR2 YDEGEE. The V gene end was trimmed by 4 bases and the J gene end by 1 base; junction bases not matched to a gene: 6. The CDR3 loop spans 17 amino acids. This CDR3 is CASSLGTGWSGANVLTF. The CDR3 nucleotides read TGTGCCAGCAGCCTCGGGACAGGGTGGTCTGGGGCCAACGTCCTGACTTTC.

The rearrangement uses TRBV5-6 and TRBJ2-7; 7 positions match TRBD2. The V and J ends lost 3 bases and 0 bases, in that order; junction bases with no gene match: 6. Germline-derived CDR1 and CDR2 are SGHDT and YYEEEE. CDR3 length: 15 amino acids. The CDR3 here is CASSSKGGSSYEQYF. DNA for the CDR3: TGTGCCAGCAGCTCGAAGGGAGGGAGCTCCTACGAGCAGTACTTC.

The chain joins TRBV30 to TRBJ2-1, with D unclear. Germline CDR1 is GTSNPN and CDR2 is SVGIG (reference sequence). V shed 3 bases and J shed 10 bases, with 10 bases lying between them. The CDR3 runs to 11 residues. DNA for the CDR3: TGTGCCTGGAGCGACTTCTACGAGCAGTTCTTC. It specifies CAWSDFYEQFF.

Only a few counts were recorded for this clone. This chain connects TRBV5-6 to TRBJ2-7; 12 bases agree with TRBD1. Germline loops: CDR1 SGHDT, CDR2 YYEEEE. The CDR3 runs to 19 residues. The J segment lost 3 bases and the V segment lost 2 bases, leaving 15 bases of the junction unmatched. The CDR3 DNA follows: TGTGCCAGCAGCTTTCTCTTAGGGACAGGGGGCGCGGTTCGCTACGAGCAGTACTTC. Its translation is CASSFLLGTGGAVRYEQYF.

A single count supports this clone. The V and J genes are TRBV27 and TRBJ2-3, with D tentatively TRBD2 (6 bases). Trimming left V 2 bases short and J 3 bases short, with 9 bases between. This CDR3 is built from 14 residues. Germline CDR1 reads MNHEY; CDR2 reads SMNVEV (reference sequence). CDR3 coding DNA: TGTGCCAGCAGTTTAAGGGCGGGGACAGATACGCAGTATTTT. Encoded protein: CASSLRAGTDTQYF.

This clone turned up a few times. The rearrangement joins TRBV30 to TRBJ2-4; 9 bases are shared with TRBD2. The CDR3 totals 16 residues. Germline trimming cut 5 bases from V and 7 bases from J; bases unmatched to any gene: 15. CDR1 is GTSNPN and CDR2 is SVGIG in the germline V gene (reference sequence). DNA for the CDR3: TGTGCCTGGGGAGGGAGTCTAGCGGGGCCCTGGAACATTCAGTACTTC. Its protein product is CAWGGSLAGPWNIQYF.

The rearrangement uses TRBV4-1 and TRBJ2-1; 9 bases are a match to TRBD1. This CDR3 contains 15 residues. With V trimmed by 7 bases and J by 4 bases, 8 bases remained unmatched. CDR1 is MGHRA and CDR2 is YSYEKL in the germline V gene. DNA for the CDR3: TGCGCCAGCACCCGAGGGGACAGGGTTTACAATGAGCAGTTCTTC. Its translation is CASTRGDRVYNEQFF.

This clone was observed once. The rearrangement links TRBV5-1 to TRBJ2-5; tentative D call: TRBD2 (6 bases). Germline V gene sequence: CDR1 SGHRS, CDR2 YFSETQ. The CDR3 length is 14 residues. The V and J ends lost 6 bases and 1 base respectively, with 13 bases between them. CDR3 in amino acids: CASNLPGLQETQYF. For the CDR3, the DNA is TGCGCCAGCAACTTACCGGGACTCCAAGAGACCCAGTACTTC.

This chain connects TRBV4-2 to TRBJ1-2; TRBD1 matches at 12 bases. The junction had 4 bases not matched to a gene; V was cut back by 1 base and J by 4 bases. The CDR3 is 16 amino acids. Germline CDR1 and CDR2: LGHNA and YNFKEQ. The CDR3: CASSQGGQGAGYGYTF. CDR3 bases: TGTGCCAGCAGCCAAGGGGGACAGGGGGCAGGCTATGGCTACACCTTC.

The chain has TRBV6-1 and TRBJ1-1; 7 bases are a match to TRBD1. The trim removed 11 bases at V and 5 bases at J, leaving 11 bases unmatched. CDR3 size: 13 residues. The germline V gene encodes CDR1 MNHNS and CDR2 SASEGT. The CDR3 here is CAGETGLGTEAFF. In nucleotides, the CDR3 is TGTGCCGGAGAGACAGGGTTAGGAACTGAAGCTTTCTTT.

The CDR3 DNA reads TGTGCCAGCTCACCACCGGGAGCCCCCTACGAGCAGTACTTC. It encodes CASSPPGAPYEQYF. V gene TRBV18 combines with J gene TRBJ2-7; D may be TRBD2 (5 bases). This CDR3 is 14 amino acids long. Germline CDR1 and CDR2: KGHSH and LQKENI. V was clipped by 0 bases and J by 2 bases, with 8 bases between them.

In its sample, this clone was seen a few times. The rearrangement joins TRBV5-1 to TRBJ2-1; 10 bases are shared with TRBD1. After removal of 3 bases from V and 5 bases from J, the junction contained 5 bases not matched to a gene. This CDR3 is 15 amino acids long. Germline V gene sequence: CDR1 SGHRS, CDR2 YFSETQ. CDR3 protein: CASSWTGTGDNEQFF. As DNA, the CDR3 is TGCGCCAGCAGCTGGACCGGGACAGGGGACAATGAGCAGTTCTTC.

The chain uses TRBV19 and TRBJ2-1, with TRBD2 matching over 9 bases. V lost 7 bases and J lost 4; bases outside the gene matches: 14. Germline CDR1 is LNHDA and CDR2 is SQIVND (reference sequence). This CDR3 is 17 amino acids long. The CDR3 sequence: CASIGVGGLAGYNEQFF. DNA of the CDR3: TGTGCCAGTATTGGGGTCGGGGGACTAGCAGGGTACAATGAGCAGTTCTTC. Full variable domain (missing parts from reference TRBV19 and TRBJ2-1): DGGITQSPKYLFRKEGQNVTLSCEQNLNHDAMYWYRQDPGQGLRLIYYSQIVNDFQKGDIAEGYSVSREKKESFPLTVTSAQKNPTAFYLCASIGVGGLAGYNEQFFGPGTRLTVL.

CDR3 sequence reads: CASSEVGGRRNEQYF. CDR3 nucleotide sequence: TGTGCCAGCAGTGAAGTCGGGGGGAGGAGGAACGAGCAGTACTTC. The chain links TRBV6-1 to TRBJ2-7, with 7 bases matching TRBD2. This CDR3 has 15 amino acids. V was pared by 1 base and J by 5 bases, with 8 bases of the junction left unmatched. Germline CDR1 is MNHNS and CDR2 is SASEGT.

This clone showed up just a few times. The rearrangement links TRBV19 to TRBJ2-7; the D gene is possibly TRBD1 (6 bases). Germline values: CDR1 LNHDA, CDR2 SQIVND (reference sequence). This CDR3 is built from 14 residues. The germline V and J ends were trimmed by 7 bases and 5 bases, with 18 bases remaining between them. CDR3 in DNA: TGTGCCAGTAAGGGGACGCAGGGGCGGCACGAGCAGTACTTC. Translated: CASKGTQGRHEQYF.

The chain combines TRBV2 with TRBJ2-1; a possible D gene is TRBD2 (5 bases). The CDR3 has 13 amino acids. Trimming pared 8 bases from V and 5 bases from J, leaving 13 bases between. Germline values: CDR1 SNHLY, CDR2 FYNNEI. The CDR3 loop reads CASGRDADNEQFF. In DNA, the CDR3 is TGTGCCAGCGGCCGGGATGCGGACAATGAGCAGTTCTTC.

The rearrangement links TRBV6-4 to TRBJ2-1, with D perhaps TRBD2 (6 bases). V was shortened by 8 bases and J by 6 bases, with 17 bases between the two germline ends. This CDR3 has 14 amino acids. Germline assignment: CDR1 MRHNA and CDR2 SNTAGT. Here the CDR3 reads CASRLVWQGNEQFF. The CDR3 DNA reads as TGTGCCAGCCGACTAGTTTGGCAAGGCAATGAGCAGTTCTTC.

This clone turned up a few times. The chain uses TRBV6-6 and TRBJ1-5, with D possibly TRBD1 on 6 matching bases. V lost 5 bases, J lost 1 base, and 9 bases lay in between. Germline CDR1 is MNHNY and CDR2 is SVGAGI (reference sequence). CDR3 length: 14 amino acids. CDR3 loop: CASSRQGSNQPQHF. The CDR3, as DNA: TGTGCCAGCAGTCGTCAGGGGAGCAATCAGCCCCAGCATTTT.

The V and J genes are TRBV13 and TRBJ2-7; TRBD2 agrees at 7 bases. J gave up 2 bases and V 2 bases, and 6 bases lay outside the gene matches. Germline loops: CDR1 PRHDT, CDR2 FYEKMQ (reference sequence). This CDR3 is built from 15 residues. The CDR3 sequence is CASSLFWEGTYEQYF. CDR3 DNA sequence: TGTGCCAGCAGCTTATTCTGGGAGGGAACCTACGAGCAGTACTTC. Full variable domain (missing parts from reference TRBV13 and TRBJ2-7): AAGVIQSPRHLIKEKRETATLKCYPIPRHDTVYWYQQGPGQDPQFLISFYEKMQSDKGSIPDRFSAQQFSDYHSELNMSSLELGDSALYFCASSLFWEGTYEQYFGPGTRLTVT.

This clone came up once. This chain connects TRBV5-1 to TRBJ2-3; maybe TRBD2 (5 bases). The ends were cut back, 0 bases at V and 1 base at J, with 9 bases in the middle. CDR3 length equals 15 residues. CDR1 is SGHRS, CDR2 YFSETQ, per germline. The CDR3, as DNA: TGCGCCAGCAGCTTGGTTTCAGCGGGCACAGATACGCAGTATTTT. This codes for CASSLVSAGTDTQYF.

There are a few counts of this clone. V is TRBV30 and J is TRBJ2-5; D possibly corresponds to TRBD2 (5 bases). The DNA end is more similar to TRBJ2-7, so the J call may be wrong. This CDR3 is 14 amino acids long. Germline loops: CDR1 GTSNPN, CDR2 SVGIG (reference sequence). CDR3: CAWSKEAGSYEQYF. As DNA, the CDR3 is TGTGCCTGGAGTAAGGAGGCGGGCTCCTACGAGCAGTACTTC.

The J gene is TRBJ2-7, the V gene TRBV6-1; 9 bases line up with TRBD2. Germline V gene lookup returns CDR1 MNHNS and CDR2 SASEGT. This CDR3 spans 16 amino acids. J gave up 2 bases and V 4 bases, and 9 bases lay outside the gene matches. The CDR3 DNA reads as TGTGCCAGCAGTGCCCGACTAGCGGCCACAACCTACGAGCAGTACTTC. This translates into CASSARLAATTYEQYF.

A single count supports this clone. The J gene is TRBJ2-2, the V gene TRBV11-3; TRBD1 aligns across 7 bases. The J segment lost 5 bases and the V segment lost 3 bases, leaving 3 bases of the junction unmatched. This CDR3 spans 14 amino acids. Germline CDR1 and CDR2: SGHNT and YENEEA. CDR3 nucleotide sequence: TGTGCCAGCAGCTTGTACAGGGGTACCGGGGAGCTGTTTTTT. Protein product: CASSLYRGTGELFF.

This chain joins TRBV19 and TRBJ1-2; D unclear. Trimming removed 5 bases at V and 4 bases at J, with 14 bases between. Germline assignment: CDR1 LNHDA and CDR2 SQIVND (reference sequence). The CDR3 totals 14 residues. Here the CDR3 DNA reads TGTGCCAGTAGTCCACTACGGGATGGCTATGGCTACACCTTC. Its translation: CASSPLRDGYGYTF.

On this clone: Other DNA variants within this sample encode the same CDR3. This chain connects TRBV30 to TRBJ2-3; TRBD2 aligns across 10 bases. The CDR3 has 15 amino acids. Germline assignment: CDR1 GTSNPN and CDR2 SVGIG (reference sequence). The V gene end was trimmed by 2 bases and the J gene end by 2 bases; junction bases not matched to a gene: 4. CDR3 loop: CAWSPLAGATDTQYF. In DNA, the CDR3 is TGTGCCTGGAGTCCCCTAGCGGGGGCCACAGATACGCAGTATTTT. The complete variable domain, with remaining parts taken from reference TRBV30 and TRBJ2-3, reads SQTIHQWPATLVQPVGSPLSLECTVEGTSNPNLYWYRQAAGRGLQLLFYSVGIGQISSEVPQNLSASRPQDRQFILSSKKLLLSDSGFYLCAWSPLAGATDTQYFGPGTRLTVL.

The genes are TRBV5-5 and TRBJ2-7; D uncertain. V lost 0 bases and J 7 bases, leaving 2 bases between the germline ends. The germline gives CDR1 SGHKS, CDR2 YYEKEE (reference sequence). This CDR3 spans 10 amino acids. CDR3 residues: CASSLAEQYF. CDR3 in DNA: TGTGCCAGCAGCTTGGCAGAGCAGTACTTC.